The TCR beta chain described here comes from a study of T cell responses to AZD1222 COVID-19 vaccine. As concerns this clone: Its specificity is not known.

Study-wide results and limits: Only six or seven AZD1222 recipients tested seropositive at baseline. Donors skewed white British and female; clonal diversity was possibly underestimated. Repertoire sampling happened only post peak T cell response.

The V and J ends lost 2 bases and 0 bases, in that order; junction bases with no gene match: 8. Germline-derived CDR1 and CDR2 are MNHEY and SMNVEV (reference sequence). The CDR3 is made up of 18 amino acids. TCRdb's copy holds only in-frame clones and misses some; the assay was immunoSEQ multiplex PCR. Of about 15,000 clones listed, approximately 90% were seen once; the top ten hold approximately 2.9%. The origin of this receptor is an adult who received the AZD1222 COVID-19 vaccine. This chain uses TRBV27 with TRBJ1-3; 9 nucleotides line up with TRBD1. The material sequenced was peripheral blood, taken 28 days after the second AZD1222 dose. CDR3 nucleotides: TGTGCCAGCAGTTTAATAGGACAGGGGCCCCGCTCTGGAAACACCATATATTTT. As protein: CASSLIGQGPRSGNTIYF.